The 4 T cell receptor beta chains below all came from one sample that was sequenced in a study of T cells in women clearing cervical HPV infection. TCRdb's copy holds only in-frame clones and misses some; the assay was immunoSEQ multiplex PCR. Recorded for this sample: around 38,000 clones. Sequencing was carried out using blood buffy coat. These receptors originate from a woman aged 18 to 75 with a cervical HPV16 infection that either progressed to CIN3+ or cleared (not recorded which).

The CDR3 bases that were read are TGTGCCAGCAGTGTTAAGGCAACTAATGAAAAA. The encoded protein is CASSVKATNEK. The whole CDR3 protein is CASSVKATNEKLFF. The V and J genes are TRBV2 and TRBJ1-4; D uncertain. The read ends 3 residues before the CDR3 terminus; that terminus is restored from the germline J gene. Trimming took 4 bases from V and 0 from J, leaving 6 bases between them. The germline gives CDR1 SNHLY, CDR2 FYNNEI. The CDR3 runs to 14 residues.

The CDR3 reads CASSYLQEKLFF. The DNA read from the CDR3 is TGTGCCAGCAGCTACCTTCAGGAAAAA. This sequence joins TRBV7-9 and TRBJ1-4; D is uncertain. Sequencing ends 3 residues short of the CDR3 end; the germline J gene provides the rest. Trimming stripped 4 bases from V and 8 bases from J, with 8 bases between. This CDR3 spans 12 amino acids. The germline gives CDR1 SEHNR, CDR2 FQNEAQ (reference sequence).

With regard to this clone: Read coverage stops 3 residues before the CDR3 terminus; the germline J gene supplies the remainder. The rearrangement joins TRBV5-5 to TRBJ1-6, with 8 bases identical to TRBD1. CDR1 is SGHKS and CDR2 is YYEKEE in the germline V gene (reference sequence). The trim removed 0 bases at V and 6 bases at J, leaving 2 bases unmatched. The CDR3 totals 15 residues. The CDR3 DNA, read in part, is TGTGCCAGCAGCTTGGTACAGGGGGTTAATTCACCC. Protein sequence: CASSLVQGVNSP. The full CDR3 protein reads CASSLVQGVNSPLHF.

Concerning this clone: The sequenced fragment ends 3 residues before the CDR3 boundary, so the rest is inferred from the germline J gene. The chain uses TRBV6-1 and TRBJ1-5, with D possibly TRBD1 on 6 matching bases. The V end was cut by 4 bases, the J end by 5 bases, with 9 bases between. Germline V gene lookup returns CDR1 MNHNS and CDR2 SASEGT. This CDR3 comprises 13 residues. The sequenced CDR3 bases are TGTGCCAGCAGTGCCGGGGGGCATCAGCCC. It yields the protein CASSAGGHQP. The full CDR3 protein reads CASSAGGHQPQHF.